This TCR beta chain is drawn from a study of CD8 T cells in Susac syndrome. The CDR3 runs to 12 residues. Germline values: CDR1 DFQATT, CDR2 SNEGSKA (reference sequence). Trimming left V 6 bases short and J 1 base short, with 7 bases between. Random hexamers served to reverse transcribe roughly 0.45 to 1 ug RNA. TCRdb recomputed calls from the immunoSEQ multiplex PCR reads with MiXCR, one row per CDR3 protein. The sample holds 300,000 to 350,000 distinct CDR3 sequences, about 91% seen once. Sequencing targeted TCR beta in blood CD8+ and CD4+ T cells. The CD8+ and CD4+ T cells were negatively isolated, with the TEMRA cells enriched by FACS.

Sample: CD4+ T cells from PBMCs. V and J are TRBV20-1 and TRBJ1-5; D is ambiguous. The TCR originated in a human donor with multiple sclerosis. The CDR3 DNA follows: TGCAGTGCGGGCCGGAGCAATCAGCCCCAGCATTTT. Translating it yields CSAGRSNQPQHF.